The subject of this entry is one T cell receptor beta chain. The specificity of this receptor is unknown. Base qualities were left out, and no much larger clone turns up one base away. The source of the sample is a study of blood T cell repertoires in COVID-19 (dated by TCRdb to the early 2020s). About the investigation overall: Collaborator samples came from the United States, Italy and Spain and covered acute and convalescent phases of COVID-19. The prospective study material was composed of cDNA or gDNA derived from T cells, B-cell-depleted T cells, or PBMCs. Deeply sampled blood TCRbeta repertoires from subjects exposed to, actively infected with, or recovered from COVID-19 were included in the dataset. The repertoires were released in a freely available public database meant as a resource for research on the immune response to SARS-CoV-2. Samples came from the ongoing ImmuneRACE study (first 160 participants) plus 1,254 subjects from 6 global collaborators. Nearly every sample came with metadata listing a de-identified subject ID, COVID-19 status, age in years and sex. Where HLA class I and class II types were available, the types were taken from metadata supplied by the sample provider, not from assay-based typing.

Overall study outcomes, separate from this receptor: The quantity of clinical and demographic metadata differed by source and by participant and was supplied without curation.

TCRbeta CDR3 regions were amplified from genomic DNA using the immunoSEQ Assay, a bias-controlled multiplex PCR. Regarding the original processing steps: The number of nucleated cells in each sample was estimated by amplification of reference gene primers within the assay. Sequence reads were collapsed and filtered to measure the absolute abundance of every unique TCRbeta CDR3 rearrangement. For each sample, productive Simpson clonality was calculated as the square root of Simpson's diversity index across productive rearrangements. Entries here come from immuneACCESS through TCRdb and include only in-frame sequences with V and J called. Some clones fail to appear in such tables; in the studies checked, an unresolved V gene covers under half of the shortfall, and the cause of the remainder is unknown. That table is the source of V, J and clone size, and D and trimming were worked out from the DNA. The sample contains 70,000 or so clones, roughly 90% of them found a single time. The leading ten clones occupy 5% to 8% of the sample.

There are 16 amino acids in the CDR3, from cysteine to phenylalanine inclusive. Left in the record is the CDR3 DNA by itself, 48 bases read in frame from the first base. As encoded in the germline V gene, CDR1 is SGHTS while CDR2 is YDEGEE. V has 4 bases trimmed and J has 0 bases trimmed; junction bases matching no gene number 5. Collaborating institutions collected whole blood in K2EDTA tubes following their own protocols. For TCRbeta analysis, collaborators shipped samples in one of three forms: frozen whole blood, isolated PBMCs, or DNA extracted from either of those sample types. The chain couples TRBV5-8 to TRBJ2-7; TRBD2 fits 12 bases in the junction. The source is a woman in her fifties or sixties with acute or convalescent COVID-19. The sample taken for sequencing was peripheral blood. The base sequence is TGTGCCAGCAGCCTAAGGACTAGCGGGACCTCCTACGAGCAGTACTTC. This is translated as CASSLRTSGTSYEQYF.